This paragraph reports one TCR beta chain. As yet, its antigen is unknown. Using immunoSEQ multiplex PCR, the repertoire was profiled, and TCRdb retains in-frame clones only, with some absent. The repertoire holds 150,000 to 180,000 clones, about 88% seen once, with approximately 7.2% in the top ten. CDR3 length: 15 amino acids. V was clipped by 5 bases and J by 5 bases; unmatched bases: 7. Germline CDR1 reads SGHTA; CDR2 reads FQGTGA. The data belong to a study of T cell responses to AZD1222 COVID-19 vaccine. Study-level results: Seropositive at baseline were only six AZD1222 recipients. Females outnumbered males among donors, who were mostly white British; clonal diversity was possibly underestimated. Variant regions that are unmutated are reportedly the target of nearly half of spike-specific TCRs. An increase in Spike-specific TCR breadth and depth was observed after two AZD1222 doses.

The starting material was peripheral blood, obtained after recovery from COVID-19. The TCR comes from an adult who had recovered from COVID-19. V and J are TRBV7-3 and TRBJ2-2, with 8 bases aligning to TRBD1. The CDR3 reads CASSPGQGRTGELFF. DNA of the CDR3: TGTGCCAGCAGCCCCGGACAGGGCCGAACCGGGGAGCTGTTTTTT.